The 14 T cell receptor beta chains in this list originate from one sample, sequenced in a study of T cells in Graves' hyperthyroidism and ophthalmopathy. Amplification targeted TCR beta CDR3 regions from RNA transcripts. When the TCR CDR3 underwent first-round RT-PCR, the HTBI primer set was used. TCRdb re-derived calls from the multiplex PCR reads in MiXCR, one entry per CDR3 protein. The repertoire holds roughly 740,000 distinct CDR3 sequences, about 16% seen once, with around 8.1% in the top ten. The source material was blood. These receptors came from a man aged 18-30 years with Graves' hyperthyroidism.

V gene TRBV7-9 combines with J gene TRBJ2-1, with a weak D call TRBD1 (5 bases). With 11 bases removed from V and 0 bases from J, the gap between germline ends came to 14 bases. The CDR3 contains 14 residues. Germline CDR1 reads SEHNR; CDR2 reads FQNEAQ (reference sequence). The CDR3 sequence is CACPGSSSYNEQFF. CDR3 in DNA: TGTGCCTGCCCAGGGTCAAGCTCCTACAATGAGCAGTTCTTC.

The chain links TRBV27 to TRBJ2-7; D is perhaps TRBD1 (7 bases). The CDR3 is 14 amino acids. Trimming removed 4 bases at V and 1 base at J, with 11 bases between. The germline V gene has CDR1 MNHEY and CDR2 SMNVEV (reference sequence). CDR3 amino acids: CASSWRDSSYEQYF. The DNA for the CDR3 is TGTGCCAGCAGTTGGAGGGACAGTTCCTACGAGCAGTACTTC.

This clonotype was counted many times. CDR3 DNA sequence: TGTGCCAGCAGCTTAGAGGGGGCGGGTAGCTCCTACAATGAGCAGTTCTTC. This sequence encodes CASSLEGAGSSYNEQFF. V is TRBV11-1 and J is TRBJ2-1; 7 nucleotides match TRBD1. This CDR3 comprises 17 residues. J was trimmed by 0 bases and V by 1 base; bases with no gene match: 6. Germline V gives CDR1 SGHAT, CDR2 FQDESV (reference sequence).

The chain employs TRBV5-8 and TRBJ1-6; D ambiguous. Deletions cut 6 bases from V and 9 bases from J, with 16 bases between. This CDR3 is 14 amino acids long. The germline gives CDR1 SGHTS, CDR2 YDEGEE. In nucleotides, the CDR3 is TGTGCCAGCATCTTTAGGCCGCGCGGTTCACCCCTCCACTTT. Amino acids: CASIFRPRGSPLHF. The full variable domain, completed using reference TRBV5-8 and TRBJ1-6, is EAGVTQSPTHLIKTRGQQATLRCSPISGHTSVYWYQQALGLGLQFLLWYDEGEERNRGNFPPRFSGRQFPNYSSELNVNALELEDSALYLCASIFRPRGSPLHFGNGTRLTVT.

This clonotype was observed once. The chain joins TRBV19 to TRBJ2-1; D assignment may be TRBD1 or TRBD2 (6 bases each). Trimming cost V 8 bases and J 0 bases, with 14 bases left between them. Germline CDR1 is LNHDA and CDR2 is SQIVND (reference sequence). The CDR3 is 15 residues long. The CDR3 bases are TGTGCCAGTGTCGGGGGCCACCCCTCCTACAATGAGCAGTTCTTC. As protein: CASVGGHPSYNEQFF.

This clonotype was seen at least ten times. This rearrangement joins TRBV6-1 to TRBJ1-1; D is ambiguous. The CDR3 has 14 amino acids. Between the trimmed V and J ends, which lost 6 bases and 1 base, there was a span of 12 bases. Germline CDR1 reads MNHNS; CDR2 reads SASEGT. The CDR3 sequence: CASSPLGGNTEAFF. In DNA form, the CDR3 reads TGTGCCAGCAGCCCACTAGGAGGGAACACTGAAGCTTTCTTT.

This sequence joins TRBV28 and TRBJ1-3; maybe TRBD1 (5 bases). CDR3 length: 13 residues. V was pared by 6 bases and J by 7 bases, with 13 bases between. Germline V lookup: CDR1 MDHEN, CDR2 SYDVKM. The CDR3 sequence: CASRDHGTNTIYF. Here the CDR3 DNA reads TGTGCCAGCAGGGACCACGGGACCAACACCATATATTTT.

This clonotype was recorded at least ten times. The CDR3 nucleotides read TGTGCCTGGAGTGTTAGGCCCAGGATCTACGAGCAGTACTTC. Protein product: CAWSVRPRIYEQYF. This chain uses TRBV30 with TRBJ2-7; D is uncertain. Germline V gene lookup returns CDR1 GTSNPN and CDR2 SVGIG (reference sequence). The V gene lost 0 bases and the J gene lost 3 bases, with 12 bases spanning the gap. The CDR3 consists of 14 residues.

As for this clonotype: A much larger clone sits a single nucleotide away, making a read error possible. This chain links TRBV27 with TRBJ1-2; D gene unclear. V lost 5 bases and J 10 bases, leaving 17 bases between the germline ends. Germline lookup yields CDR1 MNHEY and CDR2 SMNVEV (reference sequence). This CDR3 spans 13 amino acids. DNA of the CDR3: TGTGCCAGCAGTCCCCTCCAGGCTGCAGACTACACCTTC. Its translation: CASSPLQAADYTF.

This clonotype was counted at least ten times. The rearrangement links TRBV12-3 or TRBV12-4 to TRBJ1-3, with unresolved D. The CDR3 consists of 14 residues. V dropped 1 base and J dropped 4 bases, with 8 bases sitting between them. CDR3 sequence: CASSLGKTGNTIYF. DNA for the CDR3: TGTGCCAGCAGTTTAGGGAAAACCGGAAACACCATATATTTT.

The table lists this clonotype with a few counts. This chain links TRBV20-1 with TRBJ2-2; D might be TRBD1 (7 bases). Germline CDR1 is DFQATT and CDR2 is SNEGSKA (reference sequence). CDR3 size: 15 residues. The V gene lost 1 base and the J gene lost 2 bases, with 11 bases spanning the gap. The CDR3: CSARVEGANTGELFF. CDR3 DNA sequence: TGCAGTGCTAGAGTGGAGGGGGCAAACACCGGGGAGCTGTTTTTT.

V is TRBV29-1 and J is TRBJ2-3; D assignment may be TRBD1 or TRBD2 (6 bases each). Deletions cut 3 bases from V and 11 bases from J, with 15 bases between. Germline assignment: CDR1 SQVTM and CDR2 ANQGSEA. The CDR3 sequence is 12 residues long. CDR3 residues: CSVDRGQAEQYF. The CDR3 DNA sequence: TGCAGCGTTGATCGGGGGCAGGCGGAGCAGTATTTT.

This clonotype was observed a few times. The rearrangement joins TRBV3-1 to TRBJ2-2; D not certain. Looked up from germline, CDR1 is LGHDT and CDR2 is YNNKEL (reference sequence). The CDR3 loop spans 14 amino acids. V was shortened by 4 bases and J by 4 bases, with 10 bases between the two germline ends. The CDR3 loop reads CASSLRTSTGELFF. CDR3 nucleotides: TGTGCCAGCAGCCTGAGGACCTCCACCGGGGAGCTGTTTTTT.

The chain has TRBV20-1 and TRBJ1-1, with no clear D. This CDR3 spans 12 amino acids. V lost 2 bases and J lost 4, with 8 bases in between. The germline V gene has CDR1 DFQATT and CDR2 SNEGSKA (reference sequence). In DNA form, the CDR3 reads TGCAGTGCTAGACGGCGGCCCACTGAAGCTTTCTTT. It yields the protein CSARRRPTEAFF.